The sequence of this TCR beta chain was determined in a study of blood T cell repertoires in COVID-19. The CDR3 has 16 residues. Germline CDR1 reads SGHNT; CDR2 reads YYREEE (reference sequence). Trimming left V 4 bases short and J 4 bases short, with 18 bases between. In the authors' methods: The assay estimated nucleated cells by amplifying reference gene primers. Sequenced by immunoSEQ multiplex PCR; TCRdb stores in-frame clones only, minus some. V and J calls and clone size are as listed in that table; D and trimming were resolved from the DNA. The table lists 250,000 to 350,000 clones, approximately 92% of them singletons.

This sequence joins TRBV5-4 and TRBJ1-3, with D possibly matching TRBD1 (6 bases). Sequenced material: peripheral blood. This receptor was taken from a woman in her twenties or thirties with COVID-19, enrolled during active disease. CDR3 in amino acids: CASSPGGSSRGNTIYF. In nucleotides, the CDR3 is TGTGCCAGCAGCCCTGGGGGCAGTTCGAGAGGAAACACCATATATTTT.